These 28 T cell receptor beta chains share one sample of origin, sequenced in a study of blood T cell repertoires in COVID-19 (dated by TCRdb to the early 2020s). The method was the immunoSEQ multiplex PCR assay. Imported from immuneACCESS, the table was reduced by TCRdb to in-frame sequences with V and J called. These copies leave out some clones; in studies compared against another copy, an unresolved V gene accounts for under half, and the cause of the remainder is not known. The sample table shows 300,000 or so clones, and around 87% are seen once. The top ten clonotypes cover approximately 8% of the sample. Specimen: peripheral blood. The source of these receptors is a woman in her forties or fifties who had recovered from COVID-19.

V and J are TRBV19 and TRBJ2-7; D unclear. Germline V lookup: CDR1 LNHDA, CDR2 SQIVND (reference sequence). This CDR3 region has 14 residues. The ends were cut back, 2 bases at V and 2 bases at J, with 10 bases in the middle. The CDR3 DNA is TGTGCCAGTAGTATAACCCACCAGACCTACGAGCAGTACTTC. Its protein product is CASSITHQTYEQYF.

The chain combines TRBV3-1 (or the pseudogene TRBV3-2) with TRBJ1-2; D is ambiguous. Germline V gives CDR1 LGHDT, CDR2 YNNKEL (reference sequence). CDR3 size: 12 residues. Trimming left V 4 bases short and J 4 bases short, with 7 bases between. The CDR3 is CASSPGFYGYTF. DNA for the CDR3: TGTGCCAGCAGCCCCGGGTTCTATGGCTACACCTTC.

This clone was detected many times. The V call is TRBV5-1, the J call TRBJ1-2; D is possibly TRBD1 (5 bases). This CDR3 contains 15 residues. CDR1 is SGHRS, CDR2 YFSETQ, per germline. The V gene lost 0 bases and the J gene lost 4 bases, with 13 bases spanning the gap. The CDR3 DNA is TGCGCCAGCAGCTTGGATCCAGGGAGGTCCTATGGCTACACCTTC. It is translated as CASSLDPGRSYGYTF.

V and J are TRBV7-2 and TRBJ2-7; 7 positions match TRBD1. The V gene end was trimmed by 4 bases and the J gene end by 8 bases; junction bases not matched to a gene: 14. CDR1 and CDR2 from the germline V gene are SGHTA and FQGNSA. CDR3 size: 15 residues. The CDR3: CASSSRQGQPTKQYF. CDR3 DNA sequence: TGTGCCAGCAGCTCAAGACAGGGACAACCTACGAAGCAGTACTTC.

V is TRBV4-3 and J is TRBJ1-1; TRBD1 might be the D (6 bases). Trimming left V 2 bases short and J 3 bases short, with 7 bases between. CDR1 LGHNA and CDR2 YSLEER come from the germline V gene. The CDR3 sequence is 13 residues long. This chain's CDR3 is CASSQNRDTEAFF. The DNA for the CDR3 is TGCGCCAGCAGCCAAAACAGGGACACTGAAGCTTTCTTT.

The chain is built from TRBV15 and TRBJ2-1; 8 bases line up with TRBD2. V trimming: 0 bases; J trimming: 6 bases; junction bases outside the gene matches: 7. In germline, CDR1 is LNHNV, CDR2 YYDKDF (reference sequence). CDR3 length: 16 residues. The CDR3 DNA is TGTGCCACCAGCAGAGATCTGACGGGAGGGCCCAATGAGCAGTTCTTC. This translates into CATSRDLTGGPNEQFF.

This chain uses TRBV6-2 or TRBV6-3 with TRBJ1-2; 7 positions agree with TRBD1. Germline CDR1 is MNHEY and CDR2 is SVGEGT. This CDR3 region has 14 residues. V shed 2 bases, J shed 4 bases, and the junction held 4 bases outside the gene matches. The CDR3 protein is CASSYPRDSYGYTF. CDR3 bases: TGTGCCAGCAGTTACCCCAGGGACAGCTATGGCTACACCTTC.

The genes are TRBV11-3 and TRBJ2-1, with D perhaps TRBD1 (8 bases). The CDR3 has 14 residues. Trimming pared 5 bases from V and 7 bases from J, leaving 15 bases between. Germline assignment: CDR1 SGHNT and CDR2 YENEEA. Here the CDR3 reads CASSLGQGGNEQFF. CDR3 coding DNA: TGTGCCAGCAGCCTCGGACAGGGAGGGAATGAGCAGTTCTTC. Filled out from reference TRBV11-3 and TRBJ2-1, the complete variable domain reads EAGVVQSPRYKIIEKKQPVAFWCNPISGHNTLYWYLQNLGQGPELLIRYENEEAVDDSQLPKDRFSAERLKGVDSTLKIQPAELGDSAVYLCASSLGQGGNEQFFGPGTRLTVL.

The chain carries TRBV7-9 and TRBJ2-4; the match to TRBD2 covers 12 bases. The CDR3 has 19 amino acids. Germline CDR1 is SEHNR and CDR2 is FQNEAQ (reference sequence). V was clipped by 5 bases and J by 0 bases; unmatched bases: 11. Here the CDR3 reads CASSGRLAGEPLAKNIQYF. CDR3 DNA: TGTGCCAGCAGCGGCCGACTAGCGGGGGAACCTTTAGCCAAAAACATTCAGTACTTC.

The chain carries TRBV6-1 and TRBJ1-3, with a tentative D call TRBD1 (6 bases). Per germline, CDR1 MNHNS and CDR2 SASEGT. The CDR3 has 15 amino acids. V was pared by 0 bases and J by 3 bases, with 9 bases between. This chain's CDR3 is CASSEATGHGNTIYF. As DNA, the CDR3 is TGTGCCAGCAGTGAAGCTACAGGGCATGGAAACACCATATATTTT.

J is TRBJ2-5 and V is TRBV15; 9 positions agree with TRBD1. The CDR3 is 15 residues long. Germline CDR1 LNHNV, CDR2 YYDKDF (reference sequence). V lost 3 bases and J lost 7; bases outside the gene matches: 9. CDR3 loop: CATSRGTGLVATQYF. As DNA, the CDR3 is TGTGCCACCAGCAGGGGGACAGGGCTAGTAGCGACCCAGTACTTC.

A single count supports this clone. This chain links TRBV6-5 with TRBJ2-6; D unresolved. The CDR3 contains 13 residues. From germline, CDR1 is MNHEY and CDR2 SVGAGI. V lost 2 bases to trimming and J lost 4 bases, with 3 bases between them. The CDR3 spells CASSYAGANVLTF. The CDR3 DNA is TGTGCCAGCAGTTACGCGGGGGCCAACGTCCTGACTTTC.

About this clone: The identical CDR3 is also encoded by other nucleotide sequences in the sample. This chain's CDR3 is CASSLRGGQETQYF. CDR3 nucleotides: TGTGCCAGCAGCTTACGGGGGGGGCAAGAGACCCAGTACTTC. V usage is TRBV5-4 and J usage is TRBJ2-5; 8 bases match TRBD2. CDR3 size: 14 residues. Germline V CDR1 and CDR2: SGHNT, YYREEE (reference sequence). V gave up 2 bases and J gave up 2 bases; unmatched junction bases: 2.

This rearrangement joins TRBV10-3 to TRBJ2-7; D is undetermined. Trimming shortened V by 2 bases and J by 2 bases, and 7 bases separated the two germline ends. The V gene's germline CDR1 is ENHRY and CDR2 SYGVKD. The CDR3 covers 13 residues. The CDR3 loop reads CAISEGQAYEQYF. For the CDR3, the DNA is TGTGCCATCAGTGAGGGCCAGGCCTACGAGCAGTACTTC.

This chain links TRBV5-1 with TRBJ1-1; TRBD1 is a possible D gene (6 bases). The CDR3 sequence is 15 residues long. Deletions cut 5 bases from V and 3 bases from J, with 17 bases between. Germline lookup yields CDR1 SGHRS and CDR2 YFSETQ. In DNA, the CDR3 is TGCGCCAGCAGAATCTTCAGGGACAAGGACACTGAAGCTTTCTTT. It specifies CASRIFRDKDTEAFF.

V is TRBV4-3 and J is TRBJ2-6; TRBD1 might be the D (7 bases). V shed 3 bases and J shed 0 bases, with 12 bases lying between them. This CDR3 is 17 amino acids long. Germline CDR1 is LGHNA and CDR2 is YSLEER. As DNA, the CDR3 is TGCGCCAGCAGCCAGGAGGGGGCGAACTCTGGGGCCAACGTCCTGACTTTC. Translated, it gives CASSQEGANSGANVLTF.

This chain uses TRBV6-2 or TRBV6-3 with TRBJ2-2, with a possible D match to TRBD2 (7 bases). The CDR3 contains 15 residues. From germline, CDR1 is MNHEY and CDR2 SVGEGT. The V and J ends lost 4 bases and 5 bases respectively, with 14 bases between them. The CDR3 region is CASSFQGTMTGELFF. The CDR3 DNA sequence: TGTGCCAGCAGTTTTCAGGGGACTATGACCGGGGAGCTGTTTTTT.

This chain uses TRBV7-2 with TRBJ1-1; D possibly corresponds to TRBD1 (5 bases). V was pared by 3 bases and J by 0 bases, with 14 bases between. This CDR3 has 16 residues. Germline V gives CDR1 SGHTA, CDR2 FQGNSA. The CDR3 DNA reads TGTGCCAGCAGCTTGGGGCGTGGGGCCTTGAACACTGAAGCTTTCTTT. It translates to CASSLGRGALNTEAFF. Full variable domain (remainder filled in from reference TRBV7-2 and TRBJ1-1): GAGVSQSPSNKVTEKGKDVELRCDPISGHTALYWYRQSLGQGLEFLIYFQGNSAPDKSGLPSDRFSAERTGGSVSTLTIQRTQQEDSAVYLCASSLGRGALNTEAFFGQGTRLTVV.

V and J are TRBV7-9 and TRBJ2-3; D is unclear. The CDR3 loop spans 14 amino acids. V gave up 0 bases and J gave up 2 bases, with 6 bases separating them. Germline V gene sequence: CDR1 SEHNR, CDR2 FQNEAQ (reference sequence). CDR3 region: CASSLALNTDTQYF. Here the CDR3 DNA reads TGTGCCAGCAGCTTAGCACTCAACACAGATACGCAGTATTTT.

The J gene is TRBJ2-4, the V gene TRBV9, with D possibly matching TRBD2 (6 bases). Germline lookup yields CDR1 SGDLS and CDR2 YYNGEE. CDR3 length equals 13 residues. V was shortened by 3 bases and J by 14 bases, with 18 bases between the two germline ends. The CDR3 here is CASSAAGTFTKYF. CDR3 nucleotide sequence: TGTGCCAGCAGCGCCGCCGGGACTTTCACAAAGTACTTC. The entire variable domain, with the rest obtained from reference TRBV9 and TRBJ2-4, is as follows: DSGVTQTPKHLITATGQRVTLRCSPRSGDLSVYWYQQSLDQGLQFLIQYYNGEERAKGNILERFSAQQFPDLHSELNLSSLELGDSALYFCASSAAGTFTKYFGAGTRLSVL.

The chain links TRBV27 to TRBJ1-5, with TRBD1 matching 9 bases. V was pared by 6 bases and J by 8 bases, with 8 bases of the junction left unmatched. Germline V gene data show CDR1 as MNHEY and CDR2 as SMNVEV (reference sequence). The length of the CDR3 is 14 residues. The DNA for the CDR3 is TGTGCCAGCAGGGAAGGACAGGGGTGGAAGCCCCAGCATTTT. Protein sequence: CASREGQGWKPQHF.

This clone was seen only once. The J gene is TRBJ2-1, the V gene TRBV19; 7 positions match TRBD1. The germline V gene encodes CDR1 LNHDA and CDR2 SQIVND (reference sequence). This CDR3 has 14 residues. Germline trimming cut 5 bases from V and 9 bases from J; bases unmatched to any gene: 10. The CDR3 nucleotides are TGTGCCAGTAGTCTGGTAGGGGGCCACGGTGAGCAGTTCTTC. This sequence encodes CASSLVGGHGEQFF.

This clone was observed at least ten times. The chain carries TRBV28 and TRBJ1-5; 7 positions match TRBD1. CDR1 is MDHEN and CDR2 is SYDVKM in the germline V gene. The CDR3 loop spans 13 amino acids. V lost 5 bases, J lost 10 bases, and 8 bases stayed unmatched. The CDR3 region is CASSTPGGFPQHF. The DNA of the CDR3 is TGTGCCAGCAGTACCCCAGGGGGTTTTCCCCAGCATTTT.

This chain connects TRBV19 to TRBJ2-7, with TRBD1 matching over 8 bases. The J segment lost 3 bases and the V segment lost 1 base, leaving 5 bases of the junction unmatched. The V gene's germline CDR1 is LNHDA and CDR2 SQIVND (reference sequence). The CDR3 is 15 amino acids. Written as DNA, the CDR3 is TGTGCCAGTAGTATAGCAGGGACAGGCGGCTACGAGCAGTACTTC. It encodes CASSIAGTGGYEQYF.

V gene TRBV19 combines with J gene TRBJ1-4, with D unclear. Trimming shortened V by 4 bases and J by 4 bases, and 7 bases separated the two germline ends. Germline assignment: CDR1 LNHDA and CDR2 SQIVND (reference sequence). The CDR3 consists of 13 residues. The CDR3 nucleotides are TGTGCCAGTAGTACCCACAGTAATGAAAAACTGTTTTTT. Its protein is CASSTHSNEKLFF.

The V call is TRBV7-2, the J call TRBJ1-6, with D perhaps TRBD1 (6 bases). The CDR3 has 16 residues. Trimming stripped 1 base from V and 7 bases from J, with 14 bases between. Germline V gene lookup returns CDR1 SGHTA and CDR2 FQGNSA. CDR3 in amino acids: CASSLVGSGVNSPLHF. The CDR3 DNA reads as TGTGCCAGCAGCTTAGTTGGCTCAGGGGTCAATTCACCCCTCCACTTT.

There are a few counts of this clone. This rearrangement joins TRBV7-2 to TRBJ2-7; 8 nucleotides align to TRBD2. The length of the CDR3 is 19 residues. J lost 1 base, V lost 4 bases, and 18 bases had no gene match. CDR1 is SGHTA, CDR2 FQGNSA, per germline. For the CDR3, the DNA is TGTGCCAGCAGCTCCTACCTAGGCCCCCTAGCGGGCCTTTCCTACGAGCAGTACTTC. As protein: CASSSYLGPLAGLSYEQYF.

The chain is built from TRBV6-5 and TRBJ2-5, with D perhaps matching TRBD2 (5 bases). The CDR3 consists of 16 residues. V lost 3 bases, J lost 2 bases, and 16 bases lay in between. CDR1 is MNHEY and CDR2 is SVGAGI in the germline V gene. CDR3 nucleotides: TGTGCCAGCAGTTATTCCGGGAAATGGAAGCAAGAGACCCAGTACTTC. Protein product: CASSYSGKWKQETQYF.